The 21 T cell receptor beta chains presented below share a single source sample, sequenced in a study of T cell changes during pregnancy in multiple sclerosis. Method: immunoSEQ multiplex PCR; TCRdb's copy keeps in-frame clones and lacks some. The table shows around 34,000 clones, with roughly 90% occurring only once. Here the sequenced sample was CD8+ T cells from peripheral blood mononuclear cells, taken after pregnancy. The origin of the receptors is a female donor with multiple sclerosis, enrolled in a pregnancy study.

CDR3 sequence: CASSYRSSLEAFF. CDR3 coding DNA: TGTGCCAGCAGTTACAGGAGTTCTCTCGAAGCTTTCTTT. The rearrangement uses TRBV6-5 and TRBJ1-1, with D unclear. Germline CDR1 reads MNHEY; CDR2 reads SVGAGI. CDR3 length: 13 amino acids. V lost 2 bases, J lost 8 bases, and 12 bases lay in between.

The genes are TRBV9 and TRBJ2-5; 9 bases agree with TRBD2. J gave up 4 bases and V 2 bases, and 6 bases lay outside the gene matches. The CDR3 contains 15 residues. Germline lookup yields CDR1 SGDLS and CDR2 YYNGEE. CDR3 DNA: TGTGCCAGCAGCGTCCTAGCGGGGCTAGGAGAGACCCAGTACTTC. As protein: CASSVLAGLGETQYF.

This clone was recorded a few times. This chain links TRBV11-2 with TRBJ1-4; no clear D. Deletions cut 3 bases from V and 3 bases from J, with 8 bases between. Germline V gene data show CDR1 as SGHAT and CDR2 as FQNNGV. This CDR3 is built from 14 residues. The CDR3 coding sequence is TGTGCCAGCAGCTTGCACAGAGCTAATGAAAAACTGTTTTTT. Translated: CASSLHRANEKLFF.

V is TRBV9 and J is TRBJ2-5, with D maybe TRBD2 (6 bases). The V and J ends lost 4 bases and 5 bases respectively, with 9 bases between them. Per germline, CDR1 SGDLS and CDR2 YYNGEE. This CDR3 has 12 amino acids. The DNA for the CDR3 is TGTGCCAGCAGCCCCGGGGGTGAGACCCAGTACTTC. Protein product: CASSPGGETQYF. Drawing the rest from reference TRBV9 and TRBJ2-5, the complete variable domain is DSGVTQTPKHLITATGQRVTLRCSPRSGDLSVYWYQQSLDQGLQFLIQYYNGEERAKGNILERFSAQQFPDLHSELNLSSLELGDSALYFCASSPGGETQYFGPGTRLLVL.

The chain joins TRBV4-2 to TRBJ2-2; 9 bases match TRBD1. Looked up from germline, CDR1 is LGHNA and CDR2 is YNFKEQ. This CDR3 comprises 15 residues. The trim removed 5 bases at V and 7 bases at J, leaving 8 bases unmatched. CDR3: CASSDRDREIGELFF. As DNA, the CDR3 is TGTGCCAGCAGCGACCGGGACAGGGAAATCGGGGAGCTGTTTTTT.

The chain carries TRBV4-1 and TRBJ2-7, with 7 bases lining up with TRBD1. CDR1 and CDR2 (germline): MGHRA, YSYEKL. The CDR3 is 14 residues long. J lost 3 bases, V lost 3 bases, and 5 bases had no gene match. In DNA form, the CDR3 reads TGCGCCAGCAGCCACCGGGACAGAGACTACGAGCAGTACTTC. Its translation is CASSHRDRDYEQYF.

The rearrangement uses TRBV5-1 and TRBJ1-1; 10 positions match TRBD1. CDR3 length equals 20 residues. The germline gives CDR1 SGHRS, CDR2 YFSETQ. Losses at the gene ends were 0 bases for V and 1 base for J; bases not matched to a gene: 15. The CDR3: CASSLVCPGTGDERNTEAFF. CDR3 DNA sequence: TGCGCCAGCAGCTTGGTTTGCCCCGGGACAGGGGATGAGAGGAACACTGAAGCTTTCTTT. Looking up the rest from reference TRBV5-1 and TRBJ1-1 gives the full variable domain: KAGVTQTPRYLIKTRGQQVTLSCSPISGHRSVSWYQQTPGQGLQFLFEYFSETQRNKGNFPGRFSGRQFSNSRSEMNVSTLELGDSALYLCASSLVCPGTGDERNTEAFFGQGTRLTVV.

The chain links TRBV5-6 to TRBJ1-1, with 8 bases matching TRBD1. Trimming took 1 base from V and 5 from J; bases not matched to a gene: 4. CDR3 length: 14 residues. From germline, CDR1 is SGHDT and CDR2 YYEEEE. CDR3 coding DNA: TGTGCCAGCAGCTTGCCAGGGGGCTGGACTGAAGCTTTCTTT. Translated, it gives CASSLPGGWTEAFF.

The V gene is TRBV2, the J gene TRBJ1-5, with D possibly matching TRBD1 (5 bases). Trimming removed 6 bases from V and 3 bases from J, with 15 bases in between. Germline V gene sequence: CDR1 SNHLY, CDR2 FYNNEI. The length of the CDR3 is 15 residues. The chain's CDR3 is CASSAPGEPNQPQHF. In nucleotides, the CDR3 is TGTGCCAGCAGCGCGCCGGGGGAGCCCAATCAGCCCCAGCATTTT.

The DNA for the CDR3 is TGTGCCAGTAGTATAGAATCCGGGACAGGGGACGAGCAGTACTTC. It encodes CASSIESGTGDEQYF. The chain couples TRBV19 to TRBJ2-7; 10 nucleotides line up with TRBD1. Per germline, CDR1 LNHDA and CDR2 SQIVND (reference sequence). The CDR3 contains 15 residues. J lost 5 bases, V lost 0 bases, and 4 bases had no gene match.

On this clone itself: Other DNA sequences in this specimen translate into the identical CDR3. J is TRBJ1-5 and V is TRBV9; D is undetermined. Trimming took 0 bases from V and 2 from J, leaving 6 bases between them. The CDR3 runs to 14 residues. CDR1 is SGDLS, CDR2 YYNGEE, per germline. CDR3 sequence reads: CASSVGGGNQPQHF. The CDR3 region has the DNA TGTGCCAGCAGCGTAGGGGGAGGCAATCAGCCCCAGCATTTT.

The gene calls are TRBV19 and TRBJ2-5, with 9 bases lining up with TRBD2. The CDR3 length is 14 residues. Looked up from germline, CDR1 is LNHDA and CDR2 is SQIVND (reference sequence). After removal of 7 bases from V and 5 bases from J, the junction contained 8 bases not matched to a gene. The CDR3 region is CASKGRGGRETQYF. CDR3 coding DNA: TGTGCCAGTAAGGGGCGGGGGGGCCGGGAGACCCAGTACTTC.

CDR3 in DNA: TGCGCCAGCAGCCTAGACAGGGGTCCGAGATTCTATGGCTACACCTTC. Its protein product is CASSLDRGPRFYGYTF. The chain recombines TRBV5-1 with TRBJ1-2, with 8 bases lining up with TRBD1. With V trimmed by 4 bases and J by 4 bases, 12 bases remained unmatched. This CDR3 contains 16 residues. CDR1 is SGHRS and CDR2 is YFSETQ in the germline V gene.

The CDR3 reads CASSQSGQGITDTQYF. CDR3 DNA: TGTGCCAGCAGTCAATCGGGACAGGGGATCACAGATACGCAGTATTTT. The J gene is TRBJ2-3, the V gene TRBV7-3; 10 bases fit TRBD1. Germline V CDR1 and CDR2: SGHTA, FQGTGA. Unmatched junction bases numbered 8, after V lost 6 bases and J lost 2 bases. This CDR3 has 16 amino acids.

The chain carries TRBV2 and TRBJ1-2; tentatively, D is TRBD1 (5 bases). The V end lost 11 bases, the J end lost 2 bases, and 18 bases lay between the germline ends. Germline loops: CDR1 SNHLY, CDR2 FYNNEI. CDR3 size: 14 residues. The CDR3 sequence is CAFQTVKANYGYTF. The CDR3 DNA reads TGTGCCTTTCAGACAGTAAAAGCCAACTATGGCTACACCTTC.

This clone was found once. The CDR3 sequence is CASGEPGQVETQYF. The CDR3 DNA follows: TGTGCTAGTGGTGAACCGGGACAGGTAGAGACCCAGTACTTC. The genes are TRBV12-5 and TRBJ2-5; the match to TRBD1 covers 8 bases. In germline, CDR1 is LGHNT, CDR2 FRNRAP. This CDR3 has 14 amino acids. V dropped 5 bases and J dropped 4; count of bases not matched to a gene: 6.

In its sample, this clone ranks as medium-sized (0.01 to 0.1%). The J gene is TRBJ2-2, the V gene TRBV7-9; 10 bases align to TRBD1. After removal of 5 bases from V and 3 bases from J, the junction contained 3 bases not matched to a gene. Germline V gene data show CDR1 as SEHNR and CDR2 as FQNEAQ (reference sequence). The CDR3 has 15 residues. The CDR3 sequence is CASSPGTGDTGELFF. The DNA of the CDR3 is TGTGCCAGCAGCCCGGGGACAGGGGACACCGGGGAGCTGTTTTTT.

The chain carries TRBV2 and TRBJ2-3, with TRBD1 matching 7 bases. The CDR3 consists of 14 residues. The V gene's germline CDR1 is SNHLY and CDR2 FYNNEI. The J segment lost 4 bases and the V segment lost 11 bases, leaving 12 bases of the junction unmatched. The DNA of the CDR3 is TGTGCCTTTCACCGGGACAGTGTGGCAGATACGCAGTATTTT. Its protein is CAFHRDSVADTQYF.

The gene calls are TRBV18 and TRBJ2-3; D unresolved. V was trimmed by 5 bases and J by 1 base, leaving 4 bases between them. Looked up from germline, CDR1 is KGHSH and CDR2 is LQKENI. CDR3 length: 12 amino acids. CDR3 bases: TGTGCCAGCTCATCAGGCACAGATACGCAGTATTTT. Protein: CASSSGTDTQYF. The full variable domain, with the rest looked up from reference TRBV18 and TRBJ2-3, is NAGVMQNPRHLVRRRGQEARLRCSPMKGHSHVYWYRQLPEEGLKFMVYLQKENIIDESGMPKERFSAEFPKEGPSILRIQQVVRGDSAAYFCASSSGTDTQYFGPGTRLTVL.

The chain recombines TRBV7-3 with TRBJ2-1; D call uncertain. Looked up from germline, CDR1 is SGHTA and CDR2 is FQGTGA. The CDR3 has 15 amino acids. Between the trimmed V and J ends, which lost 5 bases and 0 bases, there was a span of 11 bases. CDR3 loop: CASSVSSNSYNEQFF. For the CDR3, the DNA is TGTGCCAGCAGCGTTAGTTCCAACTCCTACAATGAGCAGTTCTTC.

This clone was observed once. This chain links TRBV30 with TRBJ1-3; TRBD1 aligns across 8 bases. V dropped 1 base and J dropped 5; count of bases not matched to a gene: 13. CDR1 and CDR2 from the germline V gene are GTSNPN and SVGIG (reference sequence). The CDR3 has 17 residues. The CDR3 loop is CAWSEVQQGGRRNTIYF. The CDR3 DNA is TGTGCCTGGAGTGAGGTTCAACAGGGGGGTAGAAGAAACACCATATATTTT.